What follows is one T cell receptor (beta chain) and its context. This record belongs to a study of blood T cell repertoires in COVID-19. Study as a whole: COVID-19 samples, acute and convalescent, were from the United States, Italy and Spain. In each case, the material was cDNA or gDNA derived from T cells, B-cell-depleted T cells, or PBMCs.

This CDR3 comprises 15 residues. Losses at the gene ends were 1 base for V and 8 bases for J; bases not matched to a gene: 7. Looked up from germline, CDR1 is SGHRS and CDR2 is YFSETQ. Original processing methods: Amplification of reference gene primers provided the estimated nucleated cell counts. Sequenced by immunoSEQ multiplex PCR; TCRdb stores in-frame clones only, minus some. The V and J calls and clone size were taken over from that table, and D and trimming were inferred from the DNA. This sample yields about 230,000 clones, of which 80% to 85% are seen a single time; 27% belongs to the top ten.

This clonotype was sampled from a man aged 40-49 years with acute or convalescent COVID-19. The V call is TRBV5-1, the J call TRBJ2-1; 9 bases fit TRBD1. The specimen was peripheral blood. The DNA of the CDR3 is TGCGCCAGCAGCTTGCGGGACAGGGTATACGATGAGCAGTTCTTC. Residues: CASSLRDRVYDEQFF.